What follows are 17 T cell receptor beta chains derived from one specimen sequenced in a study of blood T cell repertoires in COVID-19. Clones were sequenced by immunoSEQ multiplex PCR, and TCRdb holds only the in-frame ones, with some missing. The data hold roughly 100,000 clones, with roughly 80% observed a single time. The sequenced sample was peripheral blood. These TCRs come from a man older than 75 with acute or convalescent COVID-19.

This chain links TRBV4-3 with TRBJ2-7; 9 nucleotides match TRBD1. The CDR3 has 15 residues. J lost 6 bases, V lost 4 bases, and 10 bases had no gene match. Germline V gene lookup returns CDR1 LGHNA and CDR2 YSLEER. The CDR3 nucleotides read TGCGCCAGCAGCCGAGACGGACAGGGGATGGGCGAGCAGTACTTC. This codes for CASSRDGQGMGEQYF.

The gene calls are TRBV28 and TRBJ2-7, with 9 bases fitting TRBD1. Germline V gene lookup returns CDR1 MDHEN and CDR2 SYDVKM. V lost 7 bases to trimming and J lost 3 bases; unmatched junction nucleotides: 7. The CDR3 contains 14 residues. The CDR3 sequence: CASNTGTGYYEQYF. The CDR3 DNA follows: TGTGCCAGCAATACCGGGACAGGGTACTACGAGCAGTACTTC.

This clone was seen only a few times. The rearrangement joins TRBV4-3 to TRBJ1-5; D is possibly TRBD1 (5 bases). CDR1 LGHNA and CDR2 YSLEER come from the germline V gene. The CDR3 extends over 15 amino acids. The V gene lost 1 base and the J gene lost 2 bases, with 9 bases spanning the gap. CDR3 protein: CASSQGGGRNQPQHF. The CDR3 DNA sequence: TGCGCCAGCAGCCAAGGGGGCGGCCGCAATCAGCCCCAGCATTTT.

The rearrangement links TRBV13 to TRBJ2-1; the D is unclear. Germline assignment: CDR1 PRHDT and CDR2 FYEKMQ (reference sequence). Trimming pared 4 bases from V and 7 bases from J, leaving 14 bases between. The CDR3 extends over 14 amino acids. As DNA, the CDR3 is TGTGCCAGCAGCTACCGAGGAGTCCTGAATGAGCAGTTCTTC. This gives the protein CASSYRGVLNEQFF.

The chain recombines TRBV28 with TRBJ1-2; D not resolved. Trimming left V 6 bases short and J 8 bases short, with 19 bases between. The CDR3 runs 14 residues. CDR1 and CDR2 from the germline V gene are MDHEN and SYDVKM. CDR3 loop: CASSRTRNYGGYTF. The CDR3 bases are TGTGCCAGCAGCCGTACACGTAACTATGGCGGCTACACCTTC.

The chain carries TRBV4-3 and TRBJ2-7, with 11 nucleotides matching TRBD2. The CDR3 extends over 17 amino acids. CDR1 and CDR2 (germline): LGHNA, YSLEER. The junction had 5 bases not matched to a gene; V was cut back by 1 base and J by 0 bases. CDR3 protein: CASSQGTGTSGSYEQYF. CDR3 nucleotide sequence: TGCGCCAGCAGCCAAGGAACCGGGACTAGCGGCTCCTACGAGCAGTACTTC.

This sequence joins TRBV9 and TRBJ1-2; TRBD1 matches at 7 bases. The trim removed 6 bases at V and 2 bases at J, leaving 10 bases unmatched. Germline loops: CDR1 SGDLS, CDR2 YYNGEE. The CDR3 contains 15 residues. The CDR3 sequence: CASKGRQGKNYGYTF. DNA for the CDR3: TGTGCCAGCAAGGGAAGACAGGGAAAAAACTATGGCTACACCTTC.

The CDR3 DNA is TGTGCCAGCAGCCAAGGAGGTAGCGAGCAGTACTTC. It specifies CASSQGGSEQYF. This chain uses TRBV3-1 (or the pseudogene TRBV3-2) with TRBJ2-7; D ambiguous. The CDR3 length is 12 residues. Germline CDR1 and CDR2: LGHDT and YNNKEL (reference sequence). V was shortened by 1 base and J by 6 bases, with 7 bases between the two germline ends.

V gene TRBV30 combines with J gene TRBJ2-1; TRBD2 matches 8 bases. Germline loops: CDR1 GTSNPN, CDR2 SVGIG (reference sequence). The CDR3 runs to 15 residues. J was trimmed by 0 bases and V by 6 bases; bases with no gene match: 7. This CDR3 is CACLAGLSSYNEQFF. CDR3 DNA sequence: TGTGCCTGCCTAGCGGGTCTGAGCTCCTACAATGAGCAGTTCTTC.

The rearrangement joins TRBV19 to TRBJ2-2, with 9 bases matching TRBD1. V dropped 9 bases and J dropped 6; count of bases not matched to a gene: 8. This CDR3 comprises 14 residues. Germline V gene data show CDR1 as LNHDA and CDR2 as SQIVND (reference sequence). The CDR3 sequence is CASGGQGRSGELFF. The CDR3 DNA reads TGTGCCAGCGGGGGACAGGGACGATCCGGGGAGCTGTTTTTT.

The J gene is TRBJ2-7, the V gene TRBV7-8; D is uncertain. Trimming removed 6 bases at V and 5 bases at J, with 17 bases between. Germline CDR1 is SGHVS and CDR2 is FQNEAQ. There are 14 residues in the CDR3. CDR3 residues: CASRQKLGPHEQYF. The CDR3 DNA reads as TGTGCCAGCAGACAGAAACTGGGCCCACACGAGCAGTACTTC.

CDR3 nucleotide sequence: TGTGCCAGCAGCCAAGATACCGGGACACGTAATGAAAAACTGTTTTTT. This codes for CASSQDTGTRNEKLFF. The chain couples TRBV3-1 (or the pseudogene TRBV3-2) to TRBJ1-4, with TRBD1 as a possible D gene (6 bases). Trimming shortened V by 0 bases and J by 4 bases, and 12 bases separated the two germline ends. Germline V gene lookup returns CDR1 LGHDT and CDR2 YNNKEL (reference sequence). This CDR3 comprises 16 residues.

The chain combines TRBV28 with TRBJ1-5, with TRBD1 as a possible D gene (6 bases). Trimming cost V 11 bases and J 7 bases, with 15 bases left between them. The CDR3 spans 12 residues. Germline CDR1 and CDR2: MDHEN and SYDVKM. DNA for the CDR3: TGTGCCGGCTCCGAGGGGGAACAGCCCCAGCATTTT. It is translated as CAGSEGEQPQHF.

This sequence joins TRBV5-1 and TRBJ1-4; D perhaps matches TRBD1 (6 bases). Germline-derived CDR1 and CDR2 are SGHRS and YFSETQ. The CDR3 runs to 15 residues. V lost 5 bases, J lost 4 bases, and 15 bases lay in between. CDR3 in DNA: TGCGCCAGCAGTTTAACCAGGGGTGGTAATGAAAAACTGTTTTTT. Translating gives CASSLTRGGNEKLFF.

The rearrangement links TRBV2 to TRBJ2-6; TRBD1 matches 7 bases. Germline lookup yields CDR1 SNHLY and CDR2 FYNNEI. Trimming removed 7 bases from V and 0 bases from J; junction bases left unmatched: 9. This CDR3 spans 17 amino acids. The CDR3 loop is CASTPGQPNSGANVLTF. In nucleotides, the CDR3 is TGTGCCAGCACGCCGGGACAGCCTAACTCTGGGGCCAACGTCCTGACTTTC.

The CDR3 sequence is CASSQSRGLWYQETQYF. The CDR3 DNA reads TGTGCCAGCAGCCAATCCAGGGGGCTCTGGTACCAAGAGACCCAGTACTTC. This sequence joins TRBV14 and TRBJ2-5; 8 bases match TRBD1. CDR3 size: 17 residues. From germline, CDR1 is SGHDN and CDR2 FVKESK. With 2 bases clipped from V and 0 bases from J, the junction kept 8 bases outside the gene matches.

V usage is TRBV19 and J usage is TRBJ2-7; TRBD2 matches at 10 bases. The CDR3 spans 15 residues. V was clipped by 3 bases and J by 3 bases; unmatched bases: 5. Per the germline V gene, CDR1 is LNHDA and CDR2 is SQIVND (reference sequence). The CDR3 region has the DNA TGTGCCAGTAGTATGAGTAGCGGGAGGTTCTACGAGCAGTACTTC. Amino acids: CASSMSSGRFYEQYF.